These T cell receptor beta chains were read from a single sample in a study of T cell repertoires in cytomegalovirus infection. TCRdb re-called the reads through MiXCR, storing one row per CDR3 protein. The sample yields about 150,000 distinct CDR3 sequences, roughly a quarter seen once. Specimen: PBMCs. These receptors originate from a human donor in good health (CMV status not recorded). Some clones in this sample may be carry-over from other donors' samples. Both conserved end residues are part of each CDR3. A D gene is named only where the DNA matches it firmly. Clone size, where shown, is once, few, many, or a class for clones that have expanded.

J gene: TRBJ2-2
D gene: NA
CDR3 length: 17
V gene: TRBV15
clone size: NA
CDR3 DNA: TGTCCCACCAGCAGAGTGCGGGACACCAAGAACACCGGGGAGCTGTTTTTT
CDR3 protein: CPTSRVRDTKNTGELFF

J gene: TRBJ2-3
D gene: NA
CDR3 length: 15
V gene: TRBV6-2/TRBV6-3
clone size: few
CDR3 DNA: TGTGCCAGCAGTTACTTCGAGACTAGCACAGATACGCAGTATTTT
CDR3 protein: CASSYFETSTDTQYF

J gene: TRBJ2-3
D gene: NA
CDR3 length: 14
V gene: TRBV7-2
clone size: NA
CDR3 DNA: TGTGCCAGCAGCGGACGGGCGGCACCGGATACGCAGTATTTT
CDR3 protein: CASSGRAAPDTQYF

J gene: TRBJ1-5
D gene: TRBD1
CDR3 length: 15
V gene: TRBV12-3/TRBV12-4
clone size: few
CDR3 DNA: TGTGCCAGCAGGCTCACAGGGGGCTCTGGGCGGCCCCAGCATTTT
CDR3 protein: CASRLTGGSGRPQHF

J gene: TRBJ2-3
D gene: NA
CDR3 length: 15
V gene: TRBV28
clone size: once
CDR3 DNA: TGTGCCAGCAGTTTAAGACAGCCTAGCACAGATACGCAGTATTTT
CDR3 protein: CASSLRQPSTDTQYF

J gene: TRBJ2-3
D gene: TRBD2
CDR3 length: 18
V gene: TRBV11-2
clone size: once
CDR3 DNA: TGTGCCAGCAGCTTATGGCTAGCGGGGGCCCAGCTCACATATACGCAGTATTTT
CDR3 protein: CASSLWLAGAQLTYTQYF

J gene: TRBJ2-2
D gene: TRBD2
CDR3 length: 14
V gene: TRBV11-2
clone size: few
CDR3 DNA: TGTGCCAGCTTCACTAGCGGAGCTACCGGGGAGCTGTTTTTT
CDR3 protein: CASFTSGATGELFF

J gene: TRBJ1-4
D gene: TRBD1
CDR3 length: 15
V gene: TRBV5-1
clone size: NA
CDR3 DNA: TGCGCCAGCAGCCGAACGGGACAGGGAAATGAAAAACTGTTTTTT
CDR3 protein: CASSRTGQGNEKLFF

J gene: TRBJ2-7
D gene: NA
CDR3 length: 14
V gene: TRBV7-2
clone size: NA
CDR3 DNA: TGTGCCAGCAGCTCCCACCCAGGGTCCCACGAGCAGTACTTC
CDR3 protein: CASSSHPGSHEQYF

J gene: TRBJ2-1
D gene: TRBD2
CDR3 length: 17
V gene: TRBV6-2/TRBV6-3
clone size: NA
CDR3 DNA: TGTGCCAGCAGGCCCCCCCGTGGCGGGGGGGCCGGGAATGAGCAGTTCTTC
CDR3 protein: CASRPPRGGGAGNEQFF

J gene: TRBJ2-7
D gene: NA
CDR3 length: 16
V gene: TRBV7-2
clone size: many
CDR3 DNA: TGTGCCAGCAGCTTAGCGTGGGAGCGGGCGTTCTACGAGCAGTACTTC
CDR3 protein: CASSLAWERAFYEQYF

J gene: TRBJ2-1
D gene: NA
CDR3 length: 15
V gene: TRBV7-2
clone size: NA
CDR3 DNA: TGTGCCAGCAGCTTAGAGGCTAGCCGCTACAATGAGCAGTTCTTC
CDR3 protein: CASSLEASRYNEQFF

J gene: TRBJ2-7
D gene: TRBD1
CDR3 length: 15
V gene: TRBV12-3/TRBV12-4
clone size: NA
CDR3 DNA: TGTGCCAGCAGTTTCCGGGACAGGGGTTCCTACGAGCAGTACTTC
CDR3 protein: CASSFRDRGSYEQYF

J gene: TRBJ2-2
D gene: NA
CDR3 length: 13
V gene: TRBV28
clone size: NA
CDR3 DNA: TGTGCCAGCCTTACAGGGAGCACCGGGGAGCTGTTTTTT
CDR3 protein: CASLTGSTGELFF

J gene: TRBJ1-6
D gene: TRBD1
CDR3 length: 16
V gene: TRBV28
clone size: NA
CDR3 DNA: TGTGCCAGCCAAATACCGGGACAGGGAGTGGGTTCACCCCTCCACTTT
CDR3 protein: CASQIPGQGVGSPLHF

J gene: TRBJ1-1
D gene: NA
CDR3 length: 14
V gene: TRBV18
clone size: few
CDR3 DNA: TGTGCCAGCTCACCAATACGGGAGAACACTGAAGCTTTCTTT
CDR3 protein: CASSPIRENTEAFF